This T cell receptor beta chain was captured in a study of CD8 T cells in ankylosing spondylitis. Study findings and constraints: Blood of patients with ankylosing spondylitis appeared to be characterized by a TCR beta motif of eight highly homologous variants. Earlier reports found some motif variants in synovial fluid and blood in reactive arthritis.

TCRdb called the 5' RACE reads again in MiXCR, with one record for every CDR3 protein. The table lists about 300,000 distinct CDR3 sequences, approximately 10% of them singletons. This CDR3 comprises 14 residues. Germline values: CDR1 SQVTM, CDR2 ANQGSEA. Trimming removed 3 bases at V and 0 bases at J, with 9 bases between. This clonotype was recorded many times. Its antigen remains unidentified. The chain uses TRBV29-1 and TRBJ2-1; no reliable D call. Input material: blood, either unsorted or a sorted T cell fraction (not recorded which). The TCR comes from a female donor with ankylosing spondylitis or in good health (not recorded which). Here the CDR3 DNA reads TGCAGCGTTGAGAAGAGGAGCTCCTACAATGAGCAGTTCTTC. Protein: CSVEKRSSYNEQFF.